Each of the 15 T cell receptor beta chains below was sequenced from the same sample in a study of blood T cells in healthy people across ages. With a J-beta primer mix and a sample-barcoded 5' primer, a second PCR ran 7 to 11 cycles. In TCRdb, the 5' RACE reads were re-called with MiXCR into one record per CDR3 protein. The table has about 590,000 distinct CDR3 sequences, approximately 30% seen once. The sequencing input was blood. The receptors come from a woman of 80 years or more in good health.

The J gene is TRBJ1-6, the V gene TRBV7-2; no clear D. Per the germline V gene, CDR1 is SGHTA and CDR2 is FQGNSA. CDR3 length: 18 amino acids. V was shortened by 7 bases and J by 5 bases, with 24 bases between the two germline ends. The CDR3 nucleotides read TGTGCCAGCACCCTACCCGTCGGGCAGGAAAAGAATAATTCACCCCTCCACTTT. Translating it yields CASTLPVGQEKNNSPLHF.

A word on this clonotype: With a much larger clone just one base away, this may be a read error. V is TRBV29-1 and J is TRBJ1-2, with D possibly matching TRBD1 (6 bases). The germline gives CDR1 SQVTM, CDR2 ANQGSEA. Deletions cut 7 bases from V and 4 bases from J, with 13 bases between. CDR3 size: 12 residues. CDR3 region: CSGGTGRYGYTF. The CDR3 bases are TGCAGCGGGGGAACAGGGCGCTATGGCTACACCTTC.

This clonotype was picked up a small number of times. Its ends do not fully match the called genes, so a read error is possible. The chain has TRBV5-1 and TRBJ1-2; 7 bases align to TRBD1. This CDR3 spans 15 amino acids. Germline-derived CDR1 and CDR2 are SGHRS and YFSETQ. In nucleotides, the CDR3 is TGCGCCGGCAGCCCCCGACAGGGCTCTAACTATGGCTATACCTTC. Translated: CAGSPRQGSNYGYTF.

V gene TRBV6-5 combines with J gene TRBJ2-3, with 11 bases aligning to TRBD2. In germline, CDR1 is MNHEY, CDR2 SVGAGI. CDR3 size: 16 residues. Unmatched junction bases numbered 4, after V lost 1 base and J lost 4 bases. CDR3 region: CASSYFLAGGADTQYF. DNA for the CDR3: TGTGCCAGCAGTTACTTTCTAGCGGGAGGAGCAGATACGCAGTATTTT.

There are many counts of this clonotype. The V and J genes are TRBV5-1 and TRBJ2-7; 8 nucleotides match TRBD2. CDR1 and CDR2 (germline): SGHRS, YFSETQ. The CDR3 sequence is 16 residues long. J was trimmed by 2 bases and V by 7 bases; bases with no gene match: 14. DNA for the CDR3: TGCGCCAGCGGAAATATCGGGGGGGCCCGAACCTACGAGCAGTACTTC. The encoded protein is CASGNIGGARTYEQYF.

This clonotype was counted ten times or more. V and J are TRBV24-1 and TRBJ2-5, with no clear D. Trimming removed 3 bases at V and 0 bases at J, with 10 bases between. Germline CDR1 reads KGHDR; CDR2 reads SFDVKD. This CDR3 spans 15 amino acids. This chain's CDR3 is CATSDRVPNQETQYF. DNA for the CDR3: TGTGCCACCAGTGATAGAGTACCCAACCAAGAGACCCAGTACTTC.

This clonotype was observed a few times. The rearrangement links TRBV6-1 to TRBJ2-6, with a tentative D call TRBD1 (5 bases). Trimming took off 2 bases at V and 2 bases at J, with 7 bases between the two ends. This CDR3 region has 15 residues. Germline assignment: CDR1 MNHNS and CDR2 SASEGT. The CDR3 spells CASSEIRAGANVLTF. The CDR3 bases are TGTGCCAGCAGTGAAATCAGGGCTGGGGCCAACGTCCTGACTTTC.

This clonotype appeared a few times. This clone may be a read error of a much larger clone one base away. V usage is TRBV6-1 and J usage is TRBJ2-5, with 13 bases lining up with TRBD2. There are 14 residues in the CDR3. CDR1 is MNHNS and CDR2 is SASEGT in the germline V gene. J was trimmed by 11 bases and V by 8 bases; bases with no gene match: 11. DNA for the CDR3: TGTGCCAGCGTACTAGCGGGGGGGCCTTATGAGCAGTACTTC. Protein sequence: CASVLAGGPYEQYF.

The chain joins TRBV4-3 to TRBJ1-6; the match to TRBD1 covers 8 bases. After removal of 5 bases from V and 9 bases from J, the junction contained 9 bases not matched to a gene. Germline V gene sequence: CDR1 LGHNA, CDR2 YSLEER. This CDR3 is built from 15 residues. CDR3 in amino acids: CASSLRTGKGSPLHF. DNA of the CDR3: TGCGCCAGCAGCTTACGGACAGGGAAGGGTTCACCCCTCCACTTT.

This sequence joins TRBV5-1 and TRBJ1-2, with D perhaps matching TRBD1 (5 bases). The V end lost 4 bases, the J end lost 4 bases, and 17 bases lay between the germline ends. From germline, CDR1 is SGHRS and CDR2 YFSETQ. The CDR3 loop spans 15 amino acids. The CDR3 sequence is CASSPDRPGRYGYTF. CDR3 nucleotides: TGCGCCAGCAGCCCTGATCGGCCAGGGCGCTATGGCTACACCTTC. Combining the CDR3 with reference TRBV5-1 and TRBJ1-2 gives the whole variable domain KAGVTQTPRYLIKTRGQQVTLSCSPISGHRSVSWYQQTPGQGLQFLFEYFSETQRNKGNFPGRFSGRQFSNSRSEMNVSTLELGDSALYLCASSPDRPGRYGYTFGSGTRLTVV.

Notes on this clonotype: Possible read error: a much larger clone is one base away. V gene TRBV6-6 combines with J gene TRBJ1-4; 7 positions agree with TRBD1. The germline CDR1 and CDR2 sequences are MNHNY and SVGAGI (reference sequence). The CDR3 extends over 15 amino acids. CDR3 DNA: TGTGCCAGCGGTTACGAGGGGGCGCGAGGTGAAAAACTGTTTTTT. Protein product: CASGYEGARGEKLFF.

This clonotype was seen repeatedly, ten times or more. The chain is built from TRBV14 and TRBJ2-1; D gene ambiguous. This CDR3 has 16 residues. Deletions cut 1 base from V and 2 bases from J, with 12 bases between. Germline V gene data show CDR1 as SGHDN and CDR2 as FVKESK. The CDR3 DNA sequence: TGTGCCAGCAGCCAAGCGTGGGGAAGGACCTACAATGAGCAGTTCTTC. Translation gives CASSQAWGRTYNEQFF.

This clonotype has at least ten counts. The chain uses TRBV29-1 and TRBJ1-1, with 7 bases lining up with TRBD1. The CDR3 spans 15 residues. Trimming took 7 bases from V and 1 from J; bases not matched to a gene: 12. Looked up from germline, CDR1 is SQVTM and CDR2 is ANQGSEA. The CDR3 region is CSGRKPGTANTEAFF. CDR3 sequence (DNA): TGCAGCGGCCGTAAACCCGGGACAGCGAACACTGAAGCTTTCTTT.

This clonotype occurred many times. The V call is TRBV7-2, the J call TRBJ2-1, with TRBD1 identical over 8 bases. The V and J ends lost 5 bases and 6 bases, in that order; junction bases with no gene match: 9. CDR1 is SGHTA, CDR2 FQGNSA, per germline. The CDR3 is made up of 15 amino acids. The CDR3 DNA is TGTGCCAGCAGCCCGGCACAGGGGGTCCCCAATGAGCAGTTCTTC. Translated, it gives CASSPAQGVPNEQFF. Full variable domain (rest looked up from reference TRBV7-2 and TRBJ2-1): GAGVSQSPSNKVTEKGKDVELRCDPISGHTALYWYRQSLGQGLEFLIYFQGNSAPDKSGLPSDRFSAERTGGSVSTLTIQRTQQEDSAVYLCASSPAQGVPNEQFFGPGTRLTVL.

This clonotype was seen many times. The chain employs TRBV6-1 and TRBJ2-7, with D possibly TRBD2 on 6 matching bases. Per germline, CDR1 MNHNS and CDR2 SASEGT. Trimming shortened V by 4 bases and J by 2 bases, and 15 bases separated the two germline ends. The CDR3 loop spans 15 amino acids. CDR3 DNA sequence: TGTGCCAGCAGTGCCCTCCCGGGGGTGGCCTACGAGCAGTACTTC. Amino acids: CASSALPGVAYEQYF.